The text below deals with one T cell receptor beta chain. The antigen it binds to is not known. The sample holds no much larger clone one base away, and base qualities are not on file. The sample originates from a study of blood T cell repertoires in COVID-19 (dated by TCRdb to the early 2020s). Notes on the research overall: Samples covering the acute and convalescent phases of COVID-19 were provided by collaborators in the United States, Italy and Spain. The material from the prospective study consisted of cDNA or gDNA derived from T cells, B-cell-depleted T cells, or PBMCs. Subjects who had been exposed to COVID-19, were actively infected with it, or had recovered from it provided the deeply sampled blood TCRbeta repertoires that made up the dataset. A freely available public database, intended as a resource for researchers studying the immune response to SARS-CoV-2, is where the repertoires were released. The samples were drawn from two sources: the first 160 participants of the ongoing ImmuneRACE study, and 1,200 or so subjects contributed by 6 global collaborators. A de-identified subject ID, COVID-19 status, age in years and sex were almost always included in the sample metadata. HLA class I and class II types, where available, came from metadata supplied by the sample provider rather than from assay-based typing. Overall study outcomes, separate from this receptor: Clinical and demographic metadata were provided uncurated, with the amount varying by source and participant.

TCRbeta CDR3 regions were amplified from genomic DNA by means of the immunoSEQ Assay, a bias-controlled multiplex PCR. The paper's data handling went like this. The number of nucleated cells in each sample was estimated from the amplification of reference gene primers within the assay. To quantify the absolute abundance of each unique TCRbeta CDR3 rearrangement, sequence reads were collapsed and filtered. Productive Simpson clonality was computed per sample as the square root of Simpson's diversity index over productive rearrangements. TCRdb limited this immuneACCESS table to in-frame rearrangements with V and J called. A share of clones is missing; checked studies link under half to unresolved V genes, and the rest is unexplained. The V and J calls and the clone size are those of that table, but D and trimming were determined from the DNA. The sample profile shows roughly 100,000 clones; about 91% of them were found once. The ten largest make up around 3.2% of the sample.

V is reduced by 2 bases and J by 1 base, leaving a spacing of 8 bases between them. The cysteine opens and the phenylalanine closes a CDR3 of 15 amino acids. Of the read, only the CDR3 DNA is kept; its 45 bases are in frame from base 1. Reading the germline V gene gives CDR1 MDHEN and CDR2 SYDVKM. The collaborating institutions used their own protocols to collect whole blood in K2EDTA tubes. For TCRbeta analysis, collaborators shipped samples as frozen whole blood, isolated PBMCs, or DNA extracted from either of those sample types. Recombination connected TRBV28 to TRBJ2-2, with TRBD2 tentatively as D gene (6 bases match). The receptor comes from a human donor in a cohort sampled during active COVID-19. Specimen: peripheral blood. CDR3 reads: CASSLGGVNTGELFF. The DNA sequence is as follows: TGTGCCAGCAGTTTAGGAGGGGTGAACACCGGGGAGCTGTTTTTT.